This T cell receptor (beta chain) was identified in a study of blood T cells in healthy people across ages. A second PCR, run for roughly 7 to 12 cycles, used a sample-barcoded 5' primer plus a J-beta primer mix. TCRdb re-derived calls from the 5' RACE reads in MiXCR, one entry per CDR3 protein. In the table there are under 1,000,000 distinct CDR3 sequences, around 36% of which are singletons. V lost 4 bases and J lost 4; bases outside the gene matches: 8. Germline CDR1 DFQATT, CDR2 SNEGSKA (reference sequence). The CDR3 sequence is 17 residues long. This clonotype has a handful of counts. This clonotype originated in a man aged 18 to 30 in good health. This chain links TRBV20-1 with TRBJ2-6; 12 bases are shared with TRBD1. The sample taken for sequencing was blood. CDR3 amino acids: CSAMPGQGAQGANVLTF. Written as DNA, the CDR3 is TGCAGTGCTATGCCGGGACAGGGGGCGCAGGGGGCCAACGTCCTGACTTTC.